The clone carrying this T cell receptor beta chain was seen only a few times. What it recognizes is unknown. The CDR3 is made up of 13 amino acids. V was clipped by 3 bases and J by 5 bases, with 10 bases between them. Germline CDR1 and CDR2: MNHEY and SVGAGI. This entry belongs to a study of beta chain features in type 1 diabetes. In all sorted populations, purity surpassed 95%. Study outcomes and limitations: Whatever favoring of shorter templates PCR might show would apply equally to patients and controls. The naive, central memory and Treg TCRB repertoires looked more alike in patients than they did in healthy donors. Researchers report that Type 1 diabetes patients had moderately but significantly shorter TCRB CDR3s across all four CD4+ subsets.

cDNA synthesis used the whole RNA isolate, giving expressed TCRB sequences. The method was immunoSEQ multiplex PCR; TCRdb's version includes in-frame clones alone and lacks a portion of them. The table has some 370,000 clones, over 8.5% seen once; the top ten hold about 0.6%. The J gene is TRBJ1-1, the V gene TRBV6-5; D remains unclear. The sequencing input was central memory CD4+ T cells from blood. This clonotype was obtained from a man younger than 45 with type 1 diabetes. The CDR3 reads CASSYRRGTEAFF. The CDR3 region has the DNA TGTGCCAGCAGTTATAGGCGAGGGACTGAAGCTTTCTTT.